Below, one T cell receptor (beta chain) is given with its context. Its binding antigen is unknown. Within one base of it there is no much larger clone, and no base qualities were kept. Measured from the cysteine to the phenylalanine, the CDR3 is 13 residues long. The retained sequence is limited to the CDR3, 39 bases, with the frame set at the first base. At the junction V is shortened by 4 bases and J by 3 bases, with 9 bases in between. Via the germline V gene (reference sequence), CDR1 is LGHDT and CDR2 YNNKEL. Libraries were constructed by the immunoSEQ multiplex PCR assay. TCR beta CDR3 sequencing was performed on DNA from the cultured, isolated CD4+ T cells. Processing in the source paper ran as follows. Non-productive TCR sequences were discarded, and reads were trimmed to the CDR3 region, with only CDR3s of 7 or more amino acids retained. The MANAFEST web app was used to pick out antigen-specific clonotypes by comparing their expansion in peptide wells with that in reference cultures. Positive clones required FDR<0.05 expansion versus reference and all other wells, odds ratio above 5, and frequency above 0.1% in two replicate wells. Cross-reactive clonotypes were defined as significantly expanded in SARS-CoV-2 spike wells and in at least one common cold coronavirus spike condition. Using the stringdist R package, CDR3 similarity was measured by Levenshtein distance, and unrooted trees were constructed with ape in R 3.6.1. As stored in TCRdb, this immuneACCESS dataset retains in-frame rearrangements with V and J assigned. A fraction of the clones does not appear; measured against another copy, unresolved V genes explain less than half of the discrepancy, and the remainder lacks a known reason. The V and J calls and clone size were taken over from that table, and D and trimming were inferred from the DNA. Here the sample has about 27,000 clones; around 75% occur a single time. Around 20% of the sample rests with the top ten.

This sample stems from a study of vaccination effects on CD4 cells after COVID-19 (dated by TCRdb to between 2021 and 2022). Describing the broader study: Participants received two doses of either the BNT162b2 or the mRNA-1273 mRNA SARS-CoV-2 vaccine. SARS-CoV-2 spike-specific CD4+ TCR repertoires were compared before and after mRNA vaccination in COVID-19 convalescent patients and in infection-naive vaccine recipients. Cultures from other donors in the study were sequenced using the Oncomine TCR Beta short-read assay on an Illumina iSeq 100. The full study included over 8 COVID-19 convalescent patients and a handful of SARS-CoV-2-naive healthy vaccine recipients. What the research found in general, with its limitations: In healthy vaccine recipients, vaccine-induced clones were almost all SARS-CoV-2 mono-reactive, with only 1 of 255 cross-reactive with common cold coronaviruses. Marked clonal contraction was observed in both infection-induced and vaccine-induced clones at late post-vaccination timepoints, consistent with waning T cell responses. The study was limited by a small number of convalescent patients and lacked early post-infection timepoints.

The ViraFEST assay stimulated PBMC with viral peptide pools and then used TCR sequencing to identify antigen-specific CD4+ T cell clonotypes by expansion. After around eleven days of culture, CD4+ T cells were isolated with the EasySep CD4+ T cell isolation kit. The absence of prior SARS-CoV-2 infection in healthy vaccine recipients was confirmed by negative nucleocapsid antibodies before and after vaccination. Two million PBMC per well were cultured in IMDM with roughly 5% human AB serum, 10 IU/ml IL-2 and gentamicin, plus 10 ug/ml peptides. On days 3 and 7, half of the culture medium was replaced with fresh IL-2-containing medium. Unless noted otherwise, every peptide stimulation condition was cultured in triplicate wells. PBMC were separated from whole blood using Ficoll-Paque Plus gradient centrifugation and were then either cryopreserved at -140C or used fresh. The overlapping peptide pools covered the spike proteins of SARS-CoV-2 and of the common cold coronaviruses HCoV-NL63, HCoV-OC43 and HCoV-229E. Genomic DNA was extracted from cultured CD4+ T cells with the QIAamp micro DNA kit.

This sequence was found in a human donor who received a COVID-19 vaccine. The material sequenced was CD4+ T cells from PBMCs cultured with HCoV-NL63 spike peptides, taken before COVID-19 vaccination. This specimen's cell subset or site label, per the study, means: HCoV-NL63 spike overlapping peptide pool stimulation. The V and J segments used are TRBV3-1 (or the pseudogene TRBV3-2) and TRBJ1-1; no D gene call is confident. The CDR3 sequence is CASSPGPYTEAFF. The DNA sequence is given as TGTGCCAGCAGCCCCGGGCCATACACTGAAGCTTTCTTT.